This TCR beta chain was obtained from a study of cytomegalovirus exposure and HLA in healthy donors. On this clone: What it binds is not known.

General study points: In a later analysis, HLA-C alleles had the fewest associated TCRs, DRB1 alleles the most. For TCR beta chains, V- and J-gene trimming was later linked to a missense DCLRE1C variant. Only CMV serostatus was available as immune exposure information.

A multiplex PCR was run with 60 Vbeta primers and 13 Jbeta primers. Data came from immunoSEQ multiplex PCR; TCRdb stores just in-frame clones and leaves some out. In the table there are 100,000 to 150,000 clones, about 74% of which are singletons. The TCR originated in a woman aged 50 to 60 in good health and CMV-seropositive. The sequenced material came from PBMCs.

DNA of the CDR3: TGCGCCAGCAGCCCACTACAACTAGCGGGTCAAGAGACCCAGTACTTC. It specifies CASSPLQLAGQETQYF. The chain links TRBV4-1 to TRBJ2-5; TRBD2 aligns across 9 bases. Germline CDR1 MGHRA, CDR2 YSYEKL. V dropped 4 bases and J dropped 2; count of bases not matched to a gene: 8. There are 16 residues in the CDR3.